Shown below are 19 T cell receptor beta chains from a single sample sequenced in a study of technical replicates of blood from several donors (dated by TCRdb to 2016 to 2017). The library was produced with the immunoSEQ multiplex PCR assay. As stored in TCRdb, this immuneACCESS dataset retains in-frame rearrangements with V and J assigned. A fraction of the clones does not appear; measured against another copy, unresolved V genes explain less than half of the discrepancy, and the remainder lacks a known reason. The sample table shows about 100,000 clones, and about 95% are seen once. 0.34% of the sample is in the top ten clones. Sequencing input: T cells isolated from PBMCs. The receptor set was obtained from a human donor in good health.

CDR3 DNA: TGTGCCAGCAGCCAAGAAGGCGGCATAGTAAACACTGAAGCTTTCTTT. It encodes CASSQEGGIVNTEAFF. The chain links TRBV4-2 to TRBJ1-1; D remains unclear. The CDR3 contains 16 residues. Deletions cut 0 bases from V and 2 bases from J, with 13 bases between. CDR1 is LGHNA, CDR2 YNFKEQ, per germline.

This clone is a singleton in its sample. The chain couples TRBV27 to TRBJ1-1; TRBD1 matches at 10 bases. Losses at the gene ends were 4 bases for V and 1 base for J; bases not matched to a gene: 0. The CDR3 covers 14 residues. Germline-derived CDR1 and CDR2 are MNHEY and SMNVEV (reference sequence). The CDR3 DNA is TGTGCCAGCAGTTGGGACAGGGGGAACACTGAAGCTTTCTTT. It specifies CASSWDRGNTEAFF.

The V and J genes are TRBV21-1 and TRBJ2-3; the D call of TRBD1 is as the table states it, not checked on the DNA. TRBV21-1 constitutes a pseudogene. The CDR3 runs to 14 residues. Written as DNA, the CDR3 is TGTGCCAGCATAGAAGGGGGCAGCGCAGATACGCAGTATTTT. Protein sequence: CASIEGGSADTQYF.

The chain has TRBV20-1 and TRBJ2-7; D may be TRBD2 (5 bases). The CDR3 totals 11 residues. Germline CDR1 and CDR2: DFQATT and SNEGSKA (reference sequence). In nucleotides, the CDR3 is TGCAGGGCCGCGGCGAGGGACGAGCAGTACTTC. Its protein is CRAAARDEQYF.

This chain uses TRBV5-8 with TRBJ2-6; D unclear. Germline CDR1 SGHTS, CDR2 YDEGEE. V shed 4 bases and J shed 0 bases, with 8 bases lying between them. This CDR3 has 15 amino acids. The CDR3 protein is CASSQRFSGANVLTF. The DNA for the CDR3 is TGTGCCAGCAGCCAGCGATTCTCTGGGGCCAACGTCCTGACTTTC.

The rearrangement links TRBV4-1 to TRBJ2-3, with D unresolved. Germline CDR1 is MGHRA and CDR2 is YSYEKL. This CDR3 is built from 14 residues. Trimming pared 4 bases from V and 0 bases from J, leaving 8 bases between. The CDR3 region is CASSRPSSTDTQYF. CDR3 nucleotides: TGCGCCAGCAGCCGGCCCAGTAGCACAGATACGCAGTATTTT.

The CDR3 bases are TGTGCCAGCAGCTTAGTACTTCCCTCCTACAATGAGCAGTTCTTC. Translated, it gives CASSLVLPSYNEQFF. This chain connects TRBV7-2 to TRBJ2-1; no firm D call. CDR3 size: 15 residues. Trimming took 1 base from V and 0 from J, leaving 7 bases between them. The germline gives CDR1 SGHTA, CDR2 FQGNSA.

This sequence joins TRBV6-5 and TRBJ2-1; 11 bases are shared with TRBD1. V shed 0 bases, J shed 4 bases, and the junction held 2 bases outside the gene matches. From germline, CDR1 is MNHEY and CDR2 SVGAGI. The CDR3 is made up of 16 amino acids. The CDR3 sequence: CASSYSGTGGYNEQFF. The CDR3, as DNA: TGTGCCAGCAGTTACTCGGGGACAGGGGGATACAATGAGCAGTTCTTC.

This sequence joins TRBV7-3 and TRBJ2-1, with TRBD2 matching over 13 bases. V was clipped by 4 bases and J by 9 bases; unmatched bases: 9. Germline V lookup: CDR1 SGHTA, CDR2 FQGTGA. The CDR3 loop spans 16 amino acids. CDR3 coding DNA: TGTGCCAGCAGCTCAATCACTAGCGGGAGGGCCTTTGAGCAGTTCTTC. Amino acids: CASSSITSGRAFEQFF.

This chain uses TRBV29-1 with TRBJ2-3, with D possibly being TRBD1 (6 bases). Trimming left V 2 bases short and J 1 base short, with 7 bases between. Germline lookup yields CDR1 SQVTM and CDR2 ANQGSEA. The length of the CDR3 is 13 residues. This CDR3 reads CSVESGGTDTQYF. The CDR3 nucleotides are TGCAGCGTTGAATCAGGGGGCACAGATACGCAGTATTTT.

The J gene is TRBJ1-3, the V gene TRBV7-9; D uncertain. Germline CDR1 SEHNR, CDR2 FQNEAQ (reference sequence). V was cut by 1 base and J by 4 bases, with 11 bases left in between. This CDR3 is 15 amino acids long. DNA of the CDR3: TGTGCCAGCAGCTTAGTCTCTGCGGTCGGAAACACCATATATTTT. Translating gives CASSLVSAVGNTIYF.

CDR3: CASSQQGYGYTF. The CDR3 region has the DNA TGTGCCAGCAGCCAGCAGGGGTATGGCTACACCTTC. The chain joins TRBV2 to TRBJ1-2; tentatively, D is TRBD1 (6 bases). The germline gives CDR1 SNHLY, CDR2 FYNNEI. The CDR3 totals 12 residues. Trimming shortened V by 6 bases and J by 5 bases, and 10 bases separated the two germline ends.

The V gene is TRBV7-9, the J gene TRBJ1-1; 10 bases are a match to TRBD1. J gave up 2 bases and V 5 bases, and 11 bases lay outside the gene matches. This CDR3 spans 17 amino acids. The germline gives CDR1 SEHNR, CDR2 FQNEAQ (reference sequence). The DNA for the CDR3 is TGTGCCAGCAGCCTGGGACAGGGGCGATCCTTTAACACTGAAGCTTTCTTT. It yields the protein CASSLGQGRSFNTEAFF. Complete variable domain (other parts from reference TRBV7-9 and TRBJ1-1): DTGVSQNPRHKITKRGQNVTFRCDPISEHNRLYWYRQTLGQGPEFLTYFQNEAQLEKSRLLSDRFSAERPKGSFSTLEIQRTEQGDSAMYLCASSLGQGRSFNTEAFFGQGTRLTVV.

The V call is TRBV11-2, the J call TRBJ1-1; D not certain. Germline assignment: CDR1 SGHAT and CDR2 FQNNGV. The CDR3 consists of 12 residues. The V end lost 5 bases, the J end lost 7 bases, and 11 bases lay between the germline ends. CDR3 DNA: TGTGCCAGCAGCCCCATCCGGGATGAAGCTTTCTTT. It yields the protein CASSPIRDEAFF.

The chain recombines TRBV7-2 with TRBJ2-2, with 7 nucleotides matching TRBD2. V shed 5 bases and J 8 bases; nucleotides not matched to a gene: 14. This CDR3 is 16 amino acids long. Germline V gene sequence: CDR1 SGHTA, CDR2 FQGNSA. This chain's CDR3 is CASSQRTWGGRGELFF. CDR3 DNA: TGTGCCAGCAGCCAGAGGACGTGGGGGGGGAGAGGGGAGCTGTTTTTT.

This clone was counted a single time. The rearrangement uses TRBV9 and TRBJ2-1; D perhaps matches TRBD1 (6 bases). Germline V gene lookup returns CDR1 SGDLS and CDR2 YYNGEE. This CDR3 comprises 14 residues. Trimming left V 0 bases short and J 9 bases short, with 13 bases between. Here the CDR3 reads CASSVDPGAPEQFF. For the CDR3, the DNA is TGTGCCAGCAGCGTAGATCCAGGGGCACCTGAGCAGTTCTTC.

This chain joins TRBV19 and TRBJ2-1, with 9 bases matching TRBD2. J gave up 7 bases and V 5 bases, and 6 bases lay outside the gene matches. This CDR3 comprises 14 residues. The germline CDR1 and CDR2 sequences are LNHDA and SQIVND (reference sequence). The CDR3, as DNA: TGTGCCAGTAGTTTAGCGGGAGAGGCAAATGAGCAGTTCTTC. Amino acid sequence: CASSLAGEANEQFF.

The rearrangement links TRBV25-1 to TRBJ1-1; D unclear. Trimming removed 4 bases from V and 3 bases from J, with 12 bases in between. Germline V gives CDR1 MGHDK, CDR2 SYGVNS. The CDR3 is 14 amino acids. The CDR3 DNA follows: TGTGCCAGCAGTGTTTCCCCGAGGGACACTGAAGCTTTCTTT. Translating gives CASSVSPRDTEAFF.

This chain uses TRBV19 with TRBJ2-1; TRBD2 matches at 8 bases. Germline CDR1 LNHDA, CDR2 SQIVND (reference sequence). The CDR3 extends over 14 amino acids. The V and J ends lost 5 bases and 5 bases, in that order; junction bases with no gene match: 5. CDR3 loop: CASSQAGVHNEQFF. The CDR3 DNA reads as TGTGCCAGTAGTCAAGCGGGAGTTCACAATGAGCAGTTCTTC.